The 14 T cell receptor beta chains listed next were all sequenced from one sample in a study of cytomegalovirus exposure and HLA in healthy donors. Vbeta (60) and Jbeta (13) primers were used in the PCR. The protocol was immunoSEQ multiplex PCR, while the TCRdb copy is restricted to in-frame clones and leaves out a portion. Here the sample spans around 140,000 clones, 60% to 80% being singletons. The sample comprised PBMCs. The receptor source for this set is a male donor in good health and CMV-seronegative.

The V and J genes are TRBV29-1 and TRBJ2-7, with D possibly matching TRBD2 (6 bases). CDR1 SQVTM and CDR2 ANQGSEA come from the germline V gene. The ends were cut back, 1 base at V and 2 bases at J, with 6 bases in the middle. The CDR3 extends over 12 amino acids. CDR3 sequence: CSVEGGAYEQYF. CDR3 DNA sequence: TGCAGCGTTGAAGGGGGGGCCTACGAGCAGTACTTC.

The chain has TRBV21-1 and TRBJ2-1; TRBD2 is taken as the D call from the table, unchecked against the DNA. TRBV21-1 is an annotated pseudogene. CDR3 length: 16 residues. The CDR3 region is CASSKGVTTLYNEQFF. The CDR3 DNA sequence: TGTGCCAGCAGCAAAGGGGTCACTACCCTCTACAATGAGCAGTTCTTC.

This chain uses TRBV11-2 with TRBJ1-1; tentative D call: TRBD1 (5 bases). V lost 5 bases and J 1 base, leaving 17 bases between the germline ends. This CDR3 spans 16 amino acids. Germline V gene lookup returns CDR1 SGHAT and CDR2 FQNNGV. CDR3 in amino acids: CASSPITGTRNTEAFF. Written as DNA, the CDR3 is TGTGCCAGCAGCCCCATAACCGGGACTCGGAACACTGAAGCTTTCTTT.

The chain links TRBV25-1 to TRBJ2-5, with 11 nucleotides matching TRBD2. The V gene end was trimmed by 8 bases and the J gene end by 5 bases; junction bases not matched to a gene: 4. Germline CDR1 and CDR2: MGHDK and SYGVNS. The CDR3 runs to 13 residues. The CDR3 here is CASGRLAGETQYF. The CDR3 DNA is TGTGCCAGCGGTAGACTAGCGGGGGAGACCCAGTACTTC.

J is TRBJ2-1 and V is TRBV21-1; the D call TRBD1 from the table was never checked on the DNA. TRBV21-1 corresponds to a pseudogene. The CDR3 loop spans 20 amino acids. The CDR3 region has the DNA TGTGCCAGCAGCAGATCCCAGGACAGGGGGCCCCTCACGGGGATTGATGAGCAGTTCTTC. Residues: CASSRSQDRGPLTGIDEQFF.

This rearrangement joins TRBV6-5 to TRBJ1-2; 10 nucleotides match TRBD1. Germline assignment: CDR1 MNHEY and CDR2 SVGAGI. The CDR3 covers 14 residues. V dropped 6 bases and J dropped 4; count of bases not matched to a gene: 5. The chain's CDR3 is CASRDRGRIYGYTF. The DNA of the CDR3 is TGTGCCAGCAGAGACAGGGGGCGCATCTATGGCTACACCTTC.

J is TRBJ1-4 and V is TRBV5-8; D perhaps matches TRBD1 (5 bases). Trimming stripped 1 base from V and 5 bases from J, with 9 bases between. CDR1 and CDR2 from the germline V gene are SGHTS and YDEGEE. The CDR3 contains 14 residues. This chain's CDR3 is CASSLTGFNEKLFF. The CDR3 DNA follows: TGTGCCAGCAGCTTGACAGGATTCAATGAAAAACTGTTTTTT. The whole variable domain, filled in from reference TRBV5-8 and TRBJ1-4, reads EAGVTQSPTHLIKTRGQQATLRCSPISGHTSVYWYQQALGLGLQFLLWYDEGEERNRGNFPPRFSGRQFPNYSSELNVNALELEDSALYLCASSLTGFNEKLFFGSGTQLSVL.

This sequence joins TRBV19 and TRBJ2-5, with TRBD1 matching 9 bases. After removal of 7 bases from V and 2 bases from J, the junction contained 11 bases not matched to a gene. The CDR3 has 16 amino acids. Germline-derived CDR1 and CDR2 are LNHDA and SQIVND (reference sequence). CDR3 region: CASNAGQGSIQETQYF. CDR3 in DNA: TGTGCCAGTAATGCGGGACAGGGATCCATACAAGAGACCCAGTACTTC.

The chain combines TRBV6-9 with TRBJ2-7; 10 positions match TRBD2. Germline loops: CDR1 MNHGY, CDR2 SVAAGI. The J segment lost 5 bases and the V segment lost 8 bases, leaving 9 bases of the junction unmatched. This CDR3 has 14 amino acids. The CDR3 is CASHSLAGEDEQYF. In DNA, the CDR3 is TGTGCCAGCCACTCCCTAGCGGGAGAGGACGAGCAGTACTTC.

This clone has a single count. The rearrangement links TRBV6-1 to TRBJ2-7; D is undetermined. Germline values: CDR1 MNHNS, CDR2 SASEGT. The CDR3 extends over 13 amino acids. V lost 2 bases, J lost 3 bases, and 8 bases lay in between. Here the CDR3 reads CASSELTGYEQYF. CDR3 bases: TGTGCCAGCAGTGAATTGACTGGCTACGAGCAGTACTTC.

The chain uses TRBV19 and TRBJ2-2, with TRBD2 identical over 15 bases. The ends lost 0 bases at V and 2 bases at J; junction bases unmatched: 7. Germline assignment: CDR1 LNHDA and CDR2 SQIVND (reference sequence). The CDR3 has 20 amino acids. CDR3 bases: TGTGCCAGTAGTATAGACTCCGGGACTAGCGGGAGGTTCAACACCGGGGAGCTGTTTTTT. It is translated as CASSIDSGTSGRFNTGELFF.

This clone was seen a handful of times. The J gene is TRBJ1-2, the V gene TRBV15; TRBD1 aligns across 7 bases. Trimming cost V 0 bases and J 4 bases; bases outside gene matches: 11. Looked up from germline, CDR1 is LNHNV and CDR2 is YYDKDF (reference sequence). CDR3 length equals 17 residues. The chain's CDR3 is CATSRDGTAGQSYGYTF. CDR3 nucleotide sequence: TGTGCCACCAGCAGAGATGGTACCGCGGGACAGAGCTATGGCTACACCTTC.

CDR3 region: CASGNHYEQYF. The CDR3 DNA follows: TGTGCTAGTGGCAATCACTACGAGCAGTACTTC. The chain recombines TRBV12-5 with TRBJ2-7; D is uncertain. V was shortened by 6 bases and J by 3 bases, with 6 bases between the two germline ends. Germline CDR1 reads LGHNT; CDR2 reads FRNRAP. This CDR3 is built from 11 residues.

This clone appeared a few times. This chain's CDR3 is CASSIEGRGGEAFF. The CDR3 DNA is TGTGCCAGTAGTATTGAGGGAAGAGGTGGTGAAGCTTTCTTT. The chain carries TRBV19 and TRBJ1-1, with no clear D. The CDR3 is 14 residues long. The V gene lost 3 bases and the J gene lost 7 bases, with 15 bases spanning the gap. The V gene's germline CDR1 is LNHDA and CDR2 SQIVND (reference sequence).